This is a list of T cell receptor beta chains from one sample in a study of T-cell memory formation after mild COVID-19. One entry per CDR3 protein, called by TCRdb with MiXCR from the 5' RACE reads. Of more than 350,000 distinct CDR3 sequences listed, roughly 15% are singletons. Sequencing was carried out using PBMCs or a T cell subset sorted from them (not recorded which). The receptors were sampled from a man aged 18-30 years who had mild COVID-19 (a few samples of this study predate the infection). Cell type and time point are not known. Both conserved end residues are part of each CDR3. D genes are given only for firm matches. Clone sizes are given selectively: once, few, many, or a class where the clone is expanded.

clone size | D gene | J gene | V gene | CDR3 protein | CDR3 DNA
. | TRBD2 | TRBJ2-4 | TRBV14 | CASSQQGGKNIQYF | TGTGCCAGCAGCCAACAGGGAGGGAAAAACATTCAGTACTTC
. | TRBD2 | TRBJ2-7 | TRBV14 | CASSPPRGVAGFMYF | TGTGCCAGCAGCCCCCCCCGAGGCGTAGCGGGATTCATGTACTTC
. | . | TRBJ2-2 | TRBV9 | CATTRGGNTGELFF | TGTGCCACGACGAGGGGGGGCAACACCGGGGAGCTGTTTTTT
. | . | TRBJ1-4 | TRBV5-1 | CASSFSGADEKLFF | TGCGCCAGCAGCTTCTCGGGGGCAGATGAAAAACTGTTTTTT
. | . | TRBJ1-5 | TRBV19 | CASSEQVFGNQPQHF | TGTGCCAGTAGTGAGCAGGTCTTTGGCAATCAGCCCCAGCATTTT
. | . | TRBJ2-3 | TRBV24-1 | CATRALGRPTDTQYF | TGTGCCACCAGAGCGTTGGGACGCCCCACAGATACGCAGTATTTT
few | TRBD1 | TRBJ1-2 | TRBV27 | CASSERGHNYGYTF | TGTGCCAGCAGTGAGAGGGGGCATAACTATGGCTACACCTTC
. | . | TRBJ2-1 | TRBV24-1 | CATSDPRDEQFF | TGTGCCACCAGTGATCCTAGGGATGAGCAGTTCTTC
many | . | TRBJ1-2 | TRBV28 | CASSFLGPGNYGYTF | TGTGCCAGCAGTTTCCTGGGGCCGGGAAACTATGGCTACACCTTC
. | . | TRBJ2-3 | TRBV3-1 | CASSQGSGGPGDTQYF | TGTGCCAGCAGCCAAGGGTCCGGGGGGCCTGGAGATACGCAGTATTTT
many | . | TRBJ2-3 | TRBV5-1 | CASSRTGTDTQYF | TGTGCCAGCAGCCGAACGGGCACAGATACGCAGTATTTT
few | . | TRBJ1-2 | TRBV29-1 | CSVAQGEYGYTF | TGCAGCGTTGCCCAGGGAGAGTATGGCTACACCTTC
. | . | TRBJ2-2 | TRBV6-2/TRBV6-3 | CASRRWTGELFF | TGTGCCAGCAGGAGATGGACCGGGGAGCTGTTTTTT
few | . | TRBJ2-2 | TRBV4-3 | CASSRSGQNTGELFF | TGCGCCAGCAGCCGAAGCGGACAGAACACCGGGGAGCTGTTTTTT
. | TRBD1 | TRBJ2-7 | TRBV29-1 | CSVGGSTGLNPYEQYF | TGCAGCGTTGGGGGATCGACAGGGCTGAACCCCTACGAGCAGTACTTC
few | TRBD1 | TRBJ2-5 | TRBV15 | CATSTGTGLGEETQYF | TGTGCCACCAGCACCGGGACAGGGCTGGGGGAAGAGACCCAGTACTTC
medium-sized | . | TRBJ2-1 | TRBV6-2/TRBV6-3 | CASRYLAEGGHNEQFF | TGTGCCAGCAGATACCTAGCGGAGGGGGGGCACAATGAGCAGTTCTTC
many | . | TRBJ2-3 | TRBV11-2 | CASSLDRTDTQYF | TGTGCCAGCAGCTTAGATCGAACCGATACGCAGTATTTT
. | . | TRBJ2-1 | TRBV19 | CASSGFWGDNEQFF | TGTGCCAGTAGTGGCTTTTGGGGGGACAATGAGCAGTTCTTC
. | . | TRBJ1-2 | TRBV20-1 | CSASWGGANYGYTF | TGCAGTGCTAGTTGGGGGGGAGCTAACTATGGCTACACCTTC
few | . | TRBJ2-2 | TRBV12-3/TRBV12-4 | CASSLSTTLGELFF | TGTGCCAGCAGTTTAAGTACCACCTTGGGGGAGCTGTTTTTT
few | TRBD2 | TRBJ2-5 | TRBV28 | CASSLASSGGHETQYF | TGTGCCAGCAGTTTGGCGAGTAGCGGGGGTCACGAGACCCAGTACTTC
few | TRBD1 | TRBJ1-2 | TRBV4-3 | CASSQVRWIRDRFNGYTF | TGCGCCAGCAGCCAAGTAAGATGGATCCGGGACAGGTTTAATGGCTACACCTTC
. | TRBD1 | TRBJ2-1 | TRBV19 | CATAATGGGLYEQFF | TGTGCCACCGCAGCGACAGGGGGCGGATTGTATGAGCAGTTCTTC
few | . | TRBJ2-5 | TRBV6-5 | CASSYSMVKKETQYF | TGTGCCAGCAGTTACTCGATGGTTAAGAAAGAGACCCAGTACTTC
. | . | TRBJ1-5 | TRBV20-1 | CSATRRGNQPQHF | TGCAGTGCTACACGAAGAGGCAATCAGCCCCAGCATTTT
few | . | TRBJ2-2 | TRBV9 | CASSVDSRGGELFF | TGTGCCAGCAGCGTGGACTCCCGGGGCGGGGAGCTGTTTTTT
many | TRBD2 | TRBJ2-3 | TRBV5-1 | CASSRRTSGSSTDTQYF | TGCGCCAGCAGCCGGCGGACTAGCGGATCTAGCACAGATACGCAGTATTTT
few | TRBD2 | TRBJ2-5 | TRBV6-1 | CASRGGLAEETQYF | TGTGCCAGCAGGGGGGGACTAGCGGAAGAGACCCAGTACTTC
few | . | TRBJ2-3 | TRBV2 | CASRVYTDTQYF | TGTGCCAGCAGGGTGTACACAGATACGCAGTATTTT
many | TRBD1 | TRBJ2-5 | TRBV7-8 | CASGRDSETQYF | TGTGCCAGCGGACGGGACAGTGAGACCCAGTACTTC
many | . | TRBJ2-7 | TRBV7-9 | CASSLAVSAGRSSYEQYF | TGTGCCAGCAGCTTAGCGGTGTCCGCCGGAAGGAGCTCCTACGAGCAGTACTTC
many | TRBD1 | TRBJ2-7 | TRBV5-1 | CASSLEGQGADEQYF | TGCGCCAGCAGCTTGGAGGGACAGGGGGCTGATGAGCAGTACTTC
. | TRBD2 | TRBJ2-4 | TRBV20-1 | CSSERGSQYF | TGCAGTAGCGAGCGGGGAAGTCAGTACTTC
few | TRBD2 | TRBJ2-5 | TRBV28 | CATPTGGPLETQYF | TGTGCCACTCCAACGGGGGGTCCCTTAGAGACCCAGTACTTC
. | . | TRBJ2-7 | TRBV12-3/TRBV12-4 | CASPEDGVREQYF | TGTGCCAGCCCGGAGGACGGGGTGCGAGAGCAGTACTTC
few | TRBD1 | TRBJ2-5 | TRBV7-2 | CASSSRTGEATQYF | TGTGCCAGCAGCTCGAGGACAGGGGAAGCGACCCAGTACTTC
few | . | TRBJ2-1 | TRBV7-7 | CASSFYPDNEQFF | TGTGCTAGCAGCTTTTACCCGGACAATGAGCAGTTCTTC